The rows below give T cell receptor beta chains drawn from one sample of a study of blood T cell repertoires in COVID-19. The data were produced by immunoSEQ multiplex PCR, yet TCRdb's version contains in-frame clones alone and is incomplete. Seen here are under 110,000 clones, about three quarters observed once, and the top ten hold 6.2%. The sequenced material came from peripheral blood. Source of these receptors: a man at least 80 years old with COVID-19, enrolled during active disease. The CDR3 runs from the conserved cysteine through the conserved F or W. D genes are given only for firm matches. Clone size is shown for a subset of rows, as once, few, many or a class of expanded clone.

>TRBJ2-2|TRBD1|.|TRBV5-1
TGCGCCAGCAGCCCCGGGACAGGGTACACCGGGGAGCTGTTTTTT
CASSPGTGYTGELFF
>TRBJ2-5|.|once|TRBV18
TGTGCCAGCTCACGAGGCCGGCAAGAGACCCAGTACTTC
CASSRGRQETQYF
>TRBJ2-5|.|.|TRBV19
TGTGCCAGTAGCTCAGGAATTAGAAAGACCCAGTACTTC
CASSSGIRKTQYF
>TRBJ2-7|.|.|TRBV2
TGTGCCAGCAGTGTAGCCTACGAGCAGTACTTC
CASSVAYEQYF
>TRBJ1-4|TRBD1|few|TRBV18
TGTGCCAGCTCCCTGAACACAGGGGCGGTTGGGCCTGAAAAACTGTTTTTT
CASSLNTGAVGPEKLFF
>TRBJ2-2|TRBD2|.|TRBV3-1/TRBV3-2
TGTGCCAGCAGCCGACTAGCGGGAGGTCCCACCGGGGAGCTGTTTTTT
CASSRLAGGPTGELFF
>TRBJ2-1|TRBD2|.|TRBV5-1
TGCGCCAGCAGCTTCACTAGCGGCAGCTCCTACAATGAGCAGTTCTTC
CASSFTSGSSYNEQFF
>TRBJ1-1|TRBD1|.|TRBV14
TGTGCCAGCAGCCAACCGACAGGGGCGAACACTGAAGCTTTCTTT
CASSQPTGANTEAFF
>TRBJ2-1|.|.|TRBV29-1
TGCAGCGTTGAAGATCTTCCGAATGAGCAGTTCTTC
CSVEDLPNEQFF
>TRBJ1-1|TRBD1|.|TRBV7-3
TGTGCCAGCAGCTTAACAGGGGGCCGCACTGAAGCTTTCTTT
CASSLTGGRTEAFF
>TRBJ1-6|.|.|TRBV6-5
TGTGCCAGCATAAGACTCACGGGGGATAATTCACCCCTCCACTTT
CASIRLTGDNSPLHF
>TRBJ2-5|.|.|TRBV10-3
TGTGCCATCAGTGAGTCGACGGGTCAAGAGACCCAGTACTTC
CAISESTGQETQYF
>TRBJ2-5|.|few|TRBV6-1
TGTGCCAGCAGTGAACAGGGGCGGGAGACCCAGTACTTC
CASSEQGRETQYF
>TRBJ2-2|.|.|TRBV5-1
TGCGCCAGCAGCTACACAGGAATCAACACCGGGGAGCTGTTTTTT
CASSYTGINTGELFF
>TRBJ1-5|.|.|TRBV24-1
TGTGCCACCAGGCGAAGGCGGTTTGATCAGCCCCAGCATTTT
CATRRRRFDQPQHF
>TRBJ1-5|TRBD1|once|TRBV6-2/TRBV6-3
TGTGCCAGCAGCCAGACGACAGGGCGTCAGCCCCAGCATTTT
CASSQTTGRQPQHF
>TRBJ2-7|TRBD2|.|TRBV11-2
TGTGCCAGCAGCTGGGGACTAGCGGAGGGTTACGAGCAGTACTTC
CASSWGLAEGYEQYF
>TRBJ1-2|.|.|TRBV14
TGTGCCAGCAGCCAAGAAATAAACTATGGCTACACCTTC
CASSQEINYGYTF
>TRBJ1-1|.|.|TRBV28
TGTGCCAGCAGTTTATGGGTGAGCCCTGAAGCTTTCTTT
CASSLWVSPEAFF
>TRBJ2-1|TRBD1|.|TRBV7-8
TGTGCCAGCAGCTTAGGGGCAGGGGGCTTAAATGAGCAGTTCTTC
CASSLGAGGLNEQFF
>TRBJ1-1|TRBD1|.|TRBV4-3
TGCGCCAGCAGCCACTCTGACAGGGAGGCTGAAGCTTTCTTT
CASSHSDREAEAFF
>TRBJ2-3|TRBD1|.|TRBV7-3
TGTGCCAGCAGCCCACAGGGGTTGGGCACAGATACGCAGTATTTT
CASSPQGLGTDTQYF
>TRBJ2-5|TRBD1|.|TRBV2
TGTGCCAGCAATGGGGGCTGGACAGGGGGGATTCAGACCCAGTACTTC
CASNGGWTGGIQTQYF
>TRBJ2-3|.|few|TRBV11-1
TGTGCCAGCACCGAGATCGATACGCAGTATTTT
CASTEIDTQYF
>TRBJ1-6|.|few|TRBV6-5
TGTGCCAGCAGGATGGACAGCTCGGGATCACCCCTCCACTTT
CASRMDSSGSPLHF
>TRBJ1-5|TRBD1|few|TRBV2
TGTGCCAGCGTGGGACAGATTAGCAATCAGCCCCAGCATTTT
CASVGQISNQPQHF
>TRBJ2-5|TRBD2|many|TRBV5-1
TGCGCCAGCAGCTTGGGTAGCGGGAGGGAGACCCAGTACTTC
CASSLGSGRETQYF
>TRBJ2-1|TRBD2|.|TRBV29-1
TGCAGCGTGTCACGCGGGAGCAATGAGCAGTTCTTC
CSVSRGSNEQFF
>TRBJ1-2|.|.|TRBV12-3/TRBV12-4
TGTGCCAGCAGTTCAGGGGTGGGTGGCTACACCTTC
CASSSGVGGYTF
>TRBJ2-5|.|few|TRBV27
TGTGCCAGCAGTCGTCAGTACCAAGAGACCCAGTACTTC
CASSRQYQETQYF
>TRBJ2-3|TRBD2|.|TRBV27
TGTGCCAGCAGTCCAACTAGCGGGAGCCGCACAGATACGCAGTATTTT
CASSPTSGSRTDTQYF
>TRBJ2-2|.|.|TRBV3-1/TRBV3-2
TGTGCCAGCAGCCACAACAGTCCCACCGGGGAGCTGTTTTTT
CASSHNSPTGELFF
>TRBJ2-1|.|.|TRBV7-3
TGTGCCAGCAGCTTCTCCATGAGATCCTACAATGAGCAGTTCTTC
CASSFSMRSYNEQFF
>TRBJ1-1|TRBD1|.|TRBV19
TGTGCCAGTAGTACCGACAGGGCAAAAACTGAAGCTTTCTTT
CASSTDRAKTEAFF
>TRBJ1-2|TRBD1|.|TRBV4-3
TGCGCCAGCAGCCAAGTCACGCAGGGGGACTATGGCTACACCTTC
CASSQVTQGDYGYTF
>TRBJ1-1|TRBD1|.|TRBV5-4
TGTGCCAGCAGCAGGAACAGGGGCGAGGCTGAAGCTTTCTTT
CASSRNRGEAEAFF
>TRBJ2-1|.|.|TRBV11-3
TGTGCCAGCAGCCCTGGAGGAGACGAGCAGTTCTTC
CASSPGGDEQFF
>TRBJ2-7|.|.|TRBV27
TGTGCCAGCAGTCCTCCTGAGGAGCAGTACTTC
CASSPPEEQYF
>TRBJ2-3|TRBD2|.|TRBV5-1
TGCGCCAGCAGCTTGGCCGGGACTAGCGGGATGGATACGCAGTATTTT
CASSLAGTSGMDTQYF
>TRBJ2-7|.|few|TRBV7-8
TGTGCCAGCAGCCCTTCGGGAGATTGGGGTTACGAGCAGTACTTC
CASSPSGDWGYEQYF
>TRBJ2-3|TRBD2|.|TRBV5-1
TGCGCCAGCAGCTCAGGACTAGCGGACAGCACAGATACGCAGTATTTT
CASSSGLADSTDTQYF
>TRBJ2-3|.|.|TRBV7-3
TGTGCCAGCAGCCTGGAGACTTCTGATACGCAGTATTTT
CASSLETSDTQYF
>TRBJ1-2|.|.|TRBV19
TGTGCCAGTACCGACAGTACCGGAGCGGGCTATGGCTACACCTTC
CASTDSTGAGYGYTF
>TRBJ1-5|TRBD1|few|TRBV5-6
TGTGCCAGCAGCGAAAAGACAGGGGGTGGGCCCCAGCATTTT
CASSEKTGGGPQHF
>TRBJ1-6|.|.|TRBV18
TGTGCCAGCTCACCCCAAACAGGGAGCGATTCACCCCTCCACTTT
CASSPQTGSDSPLHF
>TRBJ2-7|TRBD1|.|TRBV7-2
TGTGCCAGCAGCTTAGTACAGGGGGCGAGGGAGCAGTACTTC
CASSLVQGAREQYF
>TRBJ1-3|.|.|TRBV18
TGTGCCAGCTCACCACAGGGGGATCCTGGAAACACCATATATTTT
CASSPQGDPGNTIYF
>TRBJ1-3|TRBD1|.|TRBV18
TGTGCCAGCTCACTGGGACAGGCGACTTCTGGAAACACCATATATTTT
CASSLGQATSGNTIYF
>TRBJ2-6|.|.|TRBV29-1
TGCAGCGTCCCAAGGAGTACGGGGGCCAACGTCCTGACTTTC
CSVPRSTGANVLTF
>TRBJ1-5|.|.|TRBV30
TGTGCCTGGAGTTACCCCGGGACACAGCCCCAGCATTTT
CAWSYPGTQPQHF
>TRBJ2-5|.|.|TRBV14
TGTGCCAGCAGCCAAGATAAGACAGGACCAATGGAGACCCAGTACTTC
CASSQDKTGPMETQYF
>TRBJ1-5|TRBD1|few|TRBV6-5
TGTGCCAGCAGTCGACAGGGAGGTAGCAATCAGCCCCAGCATTTT
CASSRQGGSNQPQHF
>TRBJ2-7|.|.|TRBV30
TGTGCCTGGAGGGGTGGCGGCGGCTCCTACGAGCAGTACTTC
CAWRGGGGSYEQYF
>TRBJ1-2|TRBD1|.|TRBV7-9
TGTGCCAGCAGCTTATCGGGCTCGGGGCAGGGGGAAGGCTACACCTTC
CASSLSGSGQGEGYTF
>TRBJ1-1|.|.|TRBV3-1/TRBV3-2
TGTGCCAGCAGCCAGATGGGGACATCTTATACGAACACTGAAGCTTTCTTT
CASSQMGTSYTNTEAFF
>TRBJ2-5|.|once|TRBV19
TGTGCCAGTAGGGGGCCCGCTCAAGAGACCCAGTACTTC
CASRGPAQETQYF
>TRBJ1-1|TRBD1|.|TRBV28
TGTGCCAGCAGTTTAGGACAGGGGTTCTTCTTT
CASSLGQGFFF
>TRBJ2-7|TRBD2|.|TRBV4-2
TGTGCCAGCAGCCAAGAAAGGGGGGGACTAGCGGGCGCACGGGACGAGCAGTACTTC
CASSQERGGLAGARDEQYF
>TRBJ2-7|.|.|TRBV7-8
TGTGCCAGCAGCTTATTGGGCACCTACGAGCAGTACTTC
CASSLLGTYEQYF
>TRBJ1-5|.|.|TRBV10-2
TGCGCCAGCAGTGTAACGGAGACTCAGCCCCAGCATTTT
CASSVTETQPQHF